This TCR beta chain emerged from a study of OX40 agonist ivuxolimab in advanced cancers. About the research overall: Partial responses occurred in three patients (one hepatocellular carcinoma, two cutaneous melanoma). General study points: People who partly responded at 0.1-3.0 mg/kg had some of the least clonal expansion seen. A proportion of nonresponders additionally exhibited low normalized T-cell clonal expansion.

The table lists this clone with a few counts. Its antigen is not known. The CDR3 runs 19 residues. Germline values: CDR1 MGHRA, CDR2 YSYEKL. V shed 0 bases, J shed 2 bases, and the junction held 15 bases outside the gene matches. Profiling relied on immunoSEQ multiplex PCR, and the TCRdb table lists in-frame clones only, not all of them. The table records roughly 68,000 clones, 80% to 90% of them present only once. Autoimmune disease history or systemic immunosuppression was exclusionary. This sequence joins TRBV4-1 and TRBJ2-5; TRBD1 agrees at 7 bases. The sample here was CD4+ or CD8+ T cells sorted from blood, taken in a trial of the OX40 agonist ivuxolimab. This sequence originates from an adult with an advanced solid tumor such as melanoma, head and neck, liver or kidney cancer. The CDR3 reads CASSQDSPITGEGQETQYF. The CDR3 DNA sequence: TGCGCCAGCAGCCAAGATAGCCCAATCACAGGGGAAGGTCAAGAGACCCAGTACTTC.